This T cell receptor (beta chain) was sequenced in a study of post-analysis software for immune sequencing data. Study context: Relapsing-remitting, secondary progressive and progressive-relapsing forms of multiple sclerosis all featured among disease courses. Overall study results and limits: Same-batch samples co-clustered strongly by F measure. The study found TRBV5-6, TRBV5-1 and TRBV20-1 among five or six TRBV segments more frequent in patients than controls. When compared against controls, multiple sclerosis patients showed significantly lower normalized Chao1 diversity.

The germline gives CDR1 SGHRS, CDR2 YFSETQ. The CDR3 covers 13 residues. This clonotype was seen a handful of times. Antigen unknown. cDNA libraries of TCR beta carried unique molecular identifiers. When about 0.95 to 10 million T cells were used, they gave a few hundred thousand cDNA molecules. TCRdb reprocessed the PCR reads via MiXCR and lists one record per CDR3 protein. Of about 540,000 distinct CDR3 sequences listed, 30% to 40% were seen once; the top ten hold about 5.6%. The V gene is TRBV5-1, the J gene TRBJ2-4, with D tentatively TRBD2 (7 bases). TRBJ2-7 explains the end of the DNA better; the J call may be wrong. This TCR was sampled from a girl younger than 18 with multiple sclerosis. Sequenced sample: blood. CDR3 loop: CASSRGGGDEQYF. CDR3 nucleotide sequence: TGCGCCAGCAGTCGCGGCGGGGGCGACGAGCAGTACTTC.